Listed here is a single TCR beta chain. The junction differs from germline at one of its ends, possibly a read error. This CDR3 spans 16 amino acids. The germline V gene encodes CDR1 SSHAT and CDR2 FNYEAQ (reference sequence). Clinical histories supplied by participants themselves formed the basis of cohort assignment. The data originate from a study of blood T cell repertoires in COVID-19. About the research overall: Samples representing acute and convalescent COVID-19 were sourced from the United States, Italy and Spain.

Data came from immunoSEQ multiplex PCR; TCRdb stores just in-frame clones and leaves some out. The table records some 400,000 clones, roughly 89% of them present only once. V usage is TRBV7-7 and J usage is TRBJ2-5, with TRBD2 matching 11 bases. The sequenced material came from PBMCs or T cells enriched from blood (not recorded which). This clonotype originated in a woman aged 25 to 39 who had recovered from COVID-19. The chain's CDR3 is CASSPNSGGAVETQYF. CDR3 DNA: TGTGCTAGCAGCCCGAATAGCGGGGGGGCCGTAGAGACCCAGTACTTC. Using reference TRBV7-7 and TRBJ2-5 for the parts outside the CDR3, the full variable domain is GAGVSQSPRYKVTKRGQDVTLRCDPISSHATLYWYQQALGQGPEFLTYFNYEAQPDKSGLPSDRFSAERPEGSISTLTIQRTEQRDSAMYRCASSPNSGGAVETQYFGPGTRLLVL.